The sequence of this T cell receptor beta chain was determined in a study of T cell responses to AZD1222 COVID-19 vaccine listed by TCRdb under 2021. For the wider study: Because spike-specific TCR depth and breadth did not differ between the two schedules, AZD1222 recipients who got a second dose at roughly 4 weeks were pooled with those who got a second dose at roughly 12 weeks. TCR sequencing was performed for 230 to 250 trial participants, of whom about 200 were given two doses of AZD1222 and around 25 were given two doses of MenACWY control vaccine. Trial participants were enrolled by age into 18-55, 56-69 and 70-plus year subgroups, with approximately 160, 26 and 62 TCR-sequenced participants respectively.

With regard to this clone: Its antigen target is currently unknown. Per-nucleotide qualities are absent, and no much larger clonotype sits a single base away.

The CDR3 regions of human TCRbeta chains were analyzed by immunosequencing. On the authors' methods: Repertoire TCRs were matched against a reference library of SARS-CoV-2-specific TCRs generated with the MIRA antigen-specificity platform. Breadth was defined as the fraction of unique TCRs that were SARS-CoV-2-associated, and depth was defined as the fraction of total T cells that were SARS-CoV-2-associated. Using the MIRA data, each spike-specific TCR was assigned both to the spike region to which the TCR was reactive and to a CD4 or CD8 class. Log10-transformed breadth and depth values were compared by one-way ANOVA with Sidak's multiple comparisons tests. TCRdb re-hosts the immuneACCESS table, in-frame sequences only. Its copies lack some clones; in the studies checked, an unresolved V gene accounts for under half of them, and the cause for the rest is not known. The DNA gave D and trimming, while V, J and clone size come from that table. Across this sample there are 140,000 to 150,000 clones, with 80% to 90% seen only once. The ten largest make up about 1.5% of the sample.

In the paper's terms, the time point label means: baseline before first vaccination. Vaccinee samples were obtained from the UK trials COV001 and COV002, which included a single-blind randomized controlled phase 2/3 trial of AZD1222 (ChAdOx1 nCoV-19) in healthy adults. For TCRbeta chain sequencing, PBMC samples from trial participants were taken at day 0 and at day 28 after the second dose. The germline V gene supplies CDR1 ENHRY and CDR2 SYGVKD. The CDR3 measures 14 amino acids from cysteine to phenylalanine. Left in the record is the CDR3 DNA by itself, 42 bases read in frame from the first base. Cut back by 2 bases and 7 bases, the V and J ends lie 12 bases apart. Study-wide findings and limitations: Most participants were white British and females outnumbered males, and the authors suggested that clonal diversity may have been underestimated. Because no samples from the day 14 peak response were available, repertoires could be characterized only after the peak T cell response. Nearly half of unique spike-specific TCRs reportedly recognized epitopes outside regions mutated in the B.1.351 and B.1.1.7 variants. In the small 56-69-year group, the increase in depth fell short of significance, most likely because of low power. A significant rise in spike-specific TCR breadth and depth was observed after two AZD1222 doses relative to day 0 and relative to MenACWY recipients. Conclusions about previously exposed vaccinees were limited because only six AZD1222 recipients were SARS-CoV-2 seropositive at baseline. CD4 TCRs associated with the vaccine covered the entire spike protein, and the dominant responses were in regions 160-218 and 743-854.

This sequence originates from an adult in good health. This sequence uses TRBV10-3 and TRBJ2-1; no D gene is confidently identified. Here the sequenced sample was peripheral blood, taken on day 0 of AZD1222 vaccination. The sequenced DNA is TGTGCCATCAGTGAGAAAAGGCCCGGGAATGAGCAGTTCTTC. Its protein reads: CAISEKRPGNEQFF.